The rows below give T cell receptor beta chains drawn from one sample of a study of breast tumors, draining lymph nodes, adjacent tissues. TCRdb reprocessed the multiplex PCR reads via MiXCR and lists one record per CDR3 protein. The sample includes 180,000 or so distinct CDR3 sequences, around 35% of them seen just once. Sequencing used axillary lymph node tissue. The receptors shown here come from a female donor with breast cancer. Some clones in this sample may be carry-over from other donors' samples. CDR3s include the opening cysteine and the closing phenylalanine or tryptophan.

v_call,cdr3_aa
TRBV5-1,CASSSQGGGGYTF
TRBV11-2,CASSLYLMNTEAFF
TRBV6-1,CASSEAHGLLYGYTF
TRBV7-3,CASSITGTANEQFF
TRBV4-1,CASSQLMGMRMYYEQYF
TRBV5-1,CASRYRGARGDQQFF
TRBV7-8,CASSLVRGEAFF
TRBV20-1,CSAREDGGGIRNEQYF
TRBV10-3,CAISDPDRWDYGYTF
TRBV5-8,CASSFRQGAEAFF
TRBV24-1,CATSDSGTRPYEQFF
TRBV5-6,CASSSISGGVLSEAFF
TRBV20-1,CSATGTGGF
TRBV24-1,CATSGWYSGSTDTQYF
TRBV20-1,CSARARGNRDKNIQYF
TRBV9,CASSVSWGRVRDEQFF
TRBV7-9,CASSPSVRFGTQYF
TRBV3-1,CASSQVSQDNEQFF
TRBV28,CASSRGLLGYNEQFF
TRBV20-1,CSARDWGGDAQYF
TRBV4-2,CASSSRDRGAYNEQFF
TRBV25-1,CASIGRLNTQHF
TRBV30,CAWSSGLGALEQYF
TRBV14,CASSEGVAGPYNEQFF
TRBV6-5,CASSHSTPYREGQPQHF
TRBV18,CASSLITGELFF
TRBV5-1,CASSLASSGGANEQSF
TRBV24-1,CATSDLLVWGDGGNSPLHF
TRBV27,CASSPTGTPYEQYF
TRBV9,CASNVSGGGEQYF
TRBV10-1,CASSETPTGNTGELFF
TRBV15,CATSGRDSAYPEQYF
TRBV7-3,CASSLSGGGRTDTQYF
TRBV4-3,CASSQDGRRDTQYF
TRBV6-5,CASSPRETYGYTF
TRBV28,CASSSGVYYGYTF
TRBV24-1,CATSDTGTPDTGELFF
TRBV6-2/TRBV6-3,CASSYGGNEQFF
TRBV6-1,CASTRGVNEKLFF
TRBV6-2/TRBV6-3,CASSHPNQETQYF
TRBV11-2,CASSLDLLGETQYF
TRBV28,CASRGGTDSNYGYTF
TRBV7-3,CASSLTGTASSGANVLTF
TRBV20-1,CSTREGINEQYF
TRBV11-2,CASSSTLRGGSNGYTF
TRBV10-1,CAGSEQSTEAAQCF
TRBV6-6,CASDGGRTGNTIYF
TRBV9,CASSVDISGANVLTF
TRBV28,CASSSGQFPYEQYF
TRBV7-9,CASSDPGHTSYEQYF
TRBV2,CASSKEGRQNTGELFF
TRBV7-2,CASSFHDSSYEQYF